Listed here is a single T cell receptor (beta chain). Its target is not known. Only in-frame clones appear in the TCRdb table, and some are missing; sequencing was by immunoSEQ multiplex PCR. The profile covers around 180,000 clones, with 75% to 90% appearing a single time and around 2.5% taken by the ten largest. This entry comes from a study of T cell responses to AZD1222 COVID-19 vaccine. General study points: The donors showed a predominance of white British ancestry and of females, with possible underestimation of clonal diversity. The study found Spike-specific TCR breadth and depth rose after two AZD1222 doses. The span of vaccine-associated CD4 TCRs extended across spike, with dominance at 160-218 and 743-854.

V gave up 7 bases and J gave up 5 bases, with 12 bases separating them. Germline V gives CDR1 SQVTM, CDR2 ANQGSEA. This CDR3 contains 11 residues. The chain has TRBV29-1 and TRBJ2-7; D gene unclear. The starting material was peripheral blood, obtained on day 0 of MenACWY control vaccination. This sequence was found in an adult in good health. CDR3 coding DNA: TGCAGCGGACACCTGGGTGACGAGCAGTACTTC. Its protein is CSGHLGDEQYF.